This paragraph reports one TCR beta chain. At baseline, cycle 4 day 1, and cycle 7 day 1, blood was sampled. Trimming stripped 7 bases from V and 9 bases from J, with 32 bases between. CDR1 is SGHTS, CDR2 YDEGEE, per germline. CDR3 length equals 18 residues. The data were produced by immunoSEQ multiplex PCR, yet TCRdb's version contains in-frame clones alone and is incomplete. Of roughly 70,000 clones in the sample, roughly 85% were seen once. The record originates from a study of OX40 agonist ivuxolimab in advanced cancers. This clonotype was sampled from an adult with an advanced solid tumor such as melanoma, head and neck, liver or kidney cancer. Sequences were derived from CD4+ or CD8+ T cells sorted from blood, sampled in a trial of the OX40 agonist ivuxolimab. The chain is built from TRBV5-8 and TRBJ2-4, with D possibly matching TRBD1 (6 bases). In DNA, the CDR3 is TGTGCCAGCTCCGACTTGGGGATCAACAAAGGTAGAGGGGGCATTCAGTACTTC. Protein: CASSDLGINKGRGGIQYF.